The 19 T cell receptor beta chains presented below share a single source sample, sequenced in a study of T cells in Graves' hyperthyroidism and ophthalmopathy. Amplification targeted TCR beta CDR3 regions from RNA transcripts. First-round RT-PCR with HTBI primers amplified the TCR CDR3 region. TCRdb re-called the multiplex PCR reads with MiXCR, one entry per CDR3 protein. The sample shows fewer than 550,000 distinct CDR3 sequences, approximately 14% of them seen only once. What was sequenced was blood. Receptor source: a woman in her late teens or twenties with Graves' hyperthyroidism.

This clonotype was seen repeatedly, ten times or more. The rearrangement uses TRBV4-1 and TRBJ2-1; 11 positions match TRBD2. V was clipped by 3 bases and J by 8 bases; unmatched bases: 6. Germline V gene data show CDR1 as MGHRA and CDR2 as YSYEKL. There are 15 residues in the CDR3. The chain's CDR3 is CASSQLTSGKDEQFF. The CDR3, as DNA: TGCGCCAGCAGCCAGCTGACTAGCGGGAAGGATGAGCAGTTCTTC.

This clonotype was recorded at least ten times. V usage is TRBV20-1 and J usage is TRBJ2-7; 9 bases are shared with TRBD1. There are 15 residues in the CDR3. Germline trimming cut 6 bases from V and 1 base from J; bases unmatched to any gene: 10. Germline V gene data show CDR1 as DFQATT and CDR2 as SNEGSKA (reference sequence). CDR3 sequence reads: CSAVSAGTGSYEQYF. The CDR3 region has the DNA TGCAGTGCGGTCTCGGCTGGGACAGGGTCCTACGAGCAGTACTTC.

This clonotype was detected only once. The rearrangement joins TRBV20-1 to TRBJ2-7; 12 bases map to TRBD2. The length of the CDR3 is 15 residues. Germline CDR1 and CDR2: DFQATT and SNEGSKA (reference sequence). V was pared by 0 bases and J by 7 bases, with 7 bases of the junction left unmatched. The CDR3 DNA is TGCAGTGCTAGAGACTCGACTAGCGGGAGCTGGGAGCAGTACTTC. Its protein is CSARDSTSGSWEQYF.

At least ten counts were recorded for this clonotype. This chain's CDR3 is CASSQDREASGRLAKNIQYF. CDR3 in DNA: TGTGCCAGCAGCCAAGATAGGGAGGCTAGCGGGAGACTAGCCAAAAACATTCAGTACTTC. This chain uses TRBV3-1 with TRBJ2-4; 10 bases agree with TRBD2. This CDR3 comprises 20 residues. CDR1 LGHDT and CDR2 YNNKEL come from the germline V gene (reference sequence). The ends lost 0 bases at V and 0 bases at J; junction bases unmatched: 11.

The chain joins TRBV10-3 to TRBJ2-5; 7 bases agree with TRBD1. The length of the CDR3 is 14 residues. CDR1 is ENHRY, CDR2 SYGVKD, per germline. V was pared by 2 bases and J by 4 bases, with 4 bases of the junction left unmatched. CDR3 sequence (DNA): TGTGCCATCAGTGAGGGCAGGGGGTCAGAGACCCAGTACTTC. It translates to CAISEGRGSETQYF.

This clonotype was recorded many times. This chain uses TRBV20-1 with TRBJ2-1; 9 positions agree with TRBD1. This CDR3 is 13 amino acids long. CDR1 is DFQATT, CDR2 SNEGSKA, per germline (reference sequence). J was trimmed by 9 bases and V by 5 bases; bases with no gene match: 8. CDR3 sequence (DNA): TGCAGTGCTGGACGTACAGGGGGCTTTGAGCAGTTCTTC. It translates to CSAGRTGGFEQFF.

The J gene is TRBJ2-3, the V gene TRBV7-2, with D hard to call. V dropped 5 bases and J dropped 3 bases, with 21 bases sitting between them. Looked up from germline, CDR1 is SGHTA and CDR2 is FQGNSA. The CDR3 extends over 17 amino acids. The CDR3 DNA follows: TGTGCCAGCAGCCCTCTTCCTAGAGGAGTTATAACAGATACGCAGTATTTT. This encodes CASSPLPRGVITDTQYF.

This clonotype was seen many times. The chain combines TRBV29-1 with TRBJ2-7; D ambiguous. V lost 4 bases to trimming and J lost 6 bases, with 16 bases between them. This CDR3 is 13 amino acids long. The germline gives CDR1 SQVTM, CDR2 ANQGSEA. CDR3 bases: TGCAGCGTTGGGACCAGCGCGCCGACCGAGCAGTACTTC. Its translation: CSVGTSAPTEQYF.

This chain joins TRBV20-1 and TRBJ1-1; TRBD1 is a possible D gene (6 bases). The V end lost 6 bases, the J end lost 11 bases, and 19 bases lay between the germline ends. Germline V CDR1 and CDR2: DFQATT, SNEGSKA (reference sequence). This CDR3 comprises 12 residues. CDR3 loop: CSAKPRIRGAFF. For the CDR3, the DNA is TGCAGTGCCAAACCCCGTATTAGGGGGGCTTTCTTT.

This clonotype was recorded a few times. This rearrangement joins TRBV7-6 to TRBJ1-1; no definite D call. The CDR3 sequence is 13 residues long. V was trimmed by 5 bases and J by 7 bases, leaving 14 bases between them. Germline values: CDR1 SGHVS, CDR2 FNYEAQ. CDR3 bases: TGTGCCAGCAGCCCTCGGGTGGTGGGTGAAGCTTTCTTT. Translating it yields CASSPRVVGEAFF. The variable domain in full, with the rest retrieved from reference TRBV7-6 and TRBJ1-1, is GAGVSQSPRYKVTKRGQDVALRCDPISGHVSLYWYRQALGQGPEFLTYFNYEAQQDKSGLPNDRFSAERPEGSISTLTIQRTEQRDSAMYRCASSPRVVGEAFFGQGTRLTVV.

This rearrangement joins TRBV12-3 or TRBV12-4 to TRBJ2-5; D remains unclear. Trimming left V 5 bases short and J 1 base short, with 5 bases between. The CDR3 runs to 12 residues. DNA of the CDR3: TGTGCCAGCAGTGCCTCCCAAGAGACCCAGTACTTC. Protein sequence: CASSASQETQYF.

In its sample, this clonotype was seen a few times. The chain couples TRBV6-1 to TRBJ1-6; D not certain. V dropped 4 bases and J dropped 8 bases, with 15 bases sitting between them. The V gene's germline CDR1 is MNHNS and CDR2 SASEGT. CDR3 length: 15 amino acids. The CDR3 DNA reads TGTGCCAGCAGTGGGGGTGTTGGAAGGGATTCACCCCTCCACTTT. It is translated as CASSGGVGRDSPLHF.

V usage is TRBV9 and J usage is TRBJ2-1; the match to TRBD2 covers 8 bases. CDR3 length: 15 amino acids. Germline V gene sequence: CDR1 SGDLS, CDR2 YYNGEE. V was pared by 3 bases and J by 8 bases, with 10 bases of the junction left unmatched. Here the CDR3 DNA reads TGTGCCAGCAGCGCAACCGGGACTAGAGGATATGAGCAGTTCTTC. As protein: CASSATGTRGYEQFF.

The rearrangement uses TRBV14 and TRBJ2-5; perhaps TRBD2 as D (5 bases). The germline V gene encodes CDR1 SGHDN and CDR2 FVKESK. Trimming pared 0 bases from V and 5 bases from J, leaving 13 bases between. The CDR3 totals 15 residues. The CDR3 bases are TGTGCCAGCAGCCAAGATCGGATCGGCGGGGAGACCCAGTACTTC. Protein sequence: CASSQDRIGGETQYF.

The chain is built from TRBV28 and TRBJ1-4; 7 nucleotides match TRBD1. CDR1 is MDHEN and CDR2 is SYDVKM in the germline V gene. The CDR3 is made up of 18 amino acids. With 0 bases clipped from V and 8 bases from J, the junction kept 15 bases outside the gene matches. The CDR3 region is CASSLWAERQGGPEKLFF. The CDR3 DNA sequence: TGTGCCAGCAGTTTATGGGCCGAGAGACAGGGCGGACCCGAAAAACTGTTTTTT. The full variable domain, in which reference TRBV28 and TRBJ1-4 provide the parts outside the CDR3, is DVKVTQSSRYLVKRTGEKVFLECVQDMDHENMFWYRQDPGLGLRLIYFSYDVKMKEKGDIPEGYSVSREKKERFSLILESASTNQTSMYLCASSLWAERQGGPEKLFFGSGTQLSVL.

The chain couples TRBV5-1 to TRBJ1-3, with D maybe TRBD1 (5 bases). The CDR3 has 15 residues. CDR1 SGHRS and CDR2 YFSETQ come from the germline V gene. V was clipped by 5 bases and J by 0 bases, with 12 bases between them. The CDR3 sequence: CASRGMDTSGNTIYF. DNA for the CDR3: TGCGCCAGCAGGGGAATGGACACCTCTGGAAACACCATATATTTT.

The chain employs TRBV11-2 and TRBJ1-4; D is possibly TRBD1 (6 bases). Deletions cut 8 bases from V and 8 bases from J, with 18 bases between. CDR3 length: 14 amino acids. CDR1 and CDR2 from the germline V gene are SGHAT and FQNNGV. The CDR3 region has the DNA TGTGCCAGCGCCCACAGGGAGATGTGGGAAAAACTGTTTTTT. As protein: CASAHREMWEKLFF.

This clonotype was recorded at least ten times. V and J are TRBV18 and TRBJ1-5; D may be TRBD1 (5 bases). Trimming left V 6 bases short and J 2 bases short, with 11 bases between. This CDR3 has 14 amino acids. Germline values: CDR1 KGHSH, CDR2 LQKENI. In nucleotides, the CDR3 is TGTGCCAGCTCGCAGGGTGAGGGCAATCAGCCCCAGCATTTT. The encoded protein is CASSQGEGNQPQHF.

V gene TRBV18 combines with J gene TRBJ1-5, with D tentatively TRBD1 (6 bases). V dropped 2 bases and J dropped 2 bases, with 13 bases sitting between them. The length of the CDR3 is 16 residues. Per the germline V gene, CDR1 is KGHSH and CDR2 is LQKENI. The CDR3 loop is CASSPKVAGGNQPQHF. The CDR3 bases are TGTGCCAGCTCACCAAAGGTGGCAGGGGGCAATCAGCCCCAGCATTTT.